This T cell receptor (beta chain) was sequenced in a study of blood T cell repertoires in COVID-19. Study details: Spain, Italy and the United States supplied samples that represented acute and convalescent COVID-19.

Trimming pared 2 bases from V and 1 base from J, leaving 11 bases between. CDR1 and CDR2 (germline): MNHEY, SMNVEV (reference sequence). The CDR3 is 15 residues long. Participant-reported clinical history was the basis for cohort assignment. As originally analysed: Amplified reference gene primers provided the basis for estimating nucleated cell counts. Clones were read by immunoSEQ multiplex PCR, and TCRdb kept only the in-frame ones, dropping some. The D gene and trimming were derived from the DNA, and the V and J assignments and clone size from that table. Of 200,000 to 250,000 clones listed, about 84% were seen once; the top ten hold about 4.3%.

The gene calls are TRBV27 and TRBJ1-1; no reliable D call. The receptor's source is a man aged 25 to 40 with acute COVID-19. What was sequenced was PBMCs or T cells enriched from blood (not recorded which). CDR3 protein: CASSLMASPNTEAFF. The CDR3 DNA reads as TGTGCCAGCAGTTTAATGGCCTCGCCGAACACTGAAGCTTTCTTT.